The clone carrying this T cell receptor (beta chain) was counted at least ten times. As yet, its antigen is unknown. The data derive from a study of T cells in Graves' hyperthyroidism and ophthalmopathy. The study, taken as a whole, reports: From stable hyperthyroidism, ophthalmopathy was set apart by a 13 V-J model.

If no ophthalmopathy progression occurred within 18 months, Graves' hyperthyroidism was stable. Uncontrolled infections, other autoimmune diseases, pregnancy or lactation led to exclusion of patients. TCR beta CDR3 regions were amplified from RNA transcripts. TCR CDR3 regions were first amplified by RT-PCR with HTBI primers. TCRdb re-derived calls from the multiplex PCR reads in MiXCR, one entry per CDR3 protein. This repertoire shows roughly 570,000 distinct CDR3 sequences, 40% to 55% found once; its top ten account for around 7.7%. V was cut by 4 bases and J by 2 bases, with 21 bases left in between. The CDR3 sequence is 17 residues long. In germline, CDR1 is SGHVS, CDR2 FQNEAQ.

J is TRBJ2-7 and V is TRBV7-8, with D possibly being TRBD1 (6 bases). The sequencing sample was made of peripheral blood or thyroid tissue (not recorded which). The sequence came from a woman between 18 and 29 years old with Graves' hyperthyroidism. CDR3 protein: CASSSNRQGRRTYEQYF. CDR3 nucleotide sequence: TGTGCCAGCAGCTCAAACCGCCAGGGGCGGCGCACCTACGAGCAGTACTTC.